Below, one T cell receptor (beta chain) is given with its context. What it binds is not known. The data were produced by immunoSEQ multiplex PCR, yet TCRdb's version contains in-frame clones alone and is incomplete. The table includes tens of thousands of clones, just under 95% detected once. V lost 2 bases to trimming and J lost 6 bases, with 11 bases between them. CDR1 and CDR2 from the germline V gene are MNHEY and SMNVEV (reference sequence). The CDR3 spans 13 residues. These data belong to a study of graft-versus-host responses after intestinal transplantation. Study-level information: Among the recipients, all got anti-thymocyte globulin induction and then tacrolimus and steroids for 3 to 4 years.

Findings of the study overall: Marrow from the recipient contained GvH clones, some of which had appeared first in ileum or blood.

This sequence originates from a human donor who received an intestinal transplant. Here the sequenced sample was unstimulated CD8+ T cells sorted from spleen or lymph node cells, taken before intestinal transplant. This chain joins TRBV27 and TRBJ2-7, with D hard to call. CDR3 region: CASSLTGRSEQYF. CDR3 DNA sequence: TGTGCCAGCAGTTTAACGGGTAGGAGCGAGCAGTACTTC.